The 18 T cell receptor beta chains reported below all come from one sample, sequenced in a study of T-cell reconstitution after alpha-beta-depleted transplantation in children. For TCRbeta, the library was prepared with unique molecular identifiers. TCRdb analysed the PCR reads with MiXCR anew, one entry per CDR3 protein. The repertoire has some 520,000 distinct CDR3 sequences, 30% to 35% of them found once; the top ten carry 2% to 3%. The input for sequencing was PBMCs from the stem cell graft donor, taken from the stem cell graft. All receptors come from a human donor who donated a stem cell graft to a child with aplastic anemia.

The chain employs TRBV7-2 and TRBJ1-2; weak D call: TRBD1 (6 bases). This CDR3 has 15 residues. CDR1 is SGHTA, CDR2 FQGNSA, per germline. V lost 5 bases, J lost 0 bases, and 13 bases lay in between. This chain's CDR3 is CASSHGQTANYGYTF. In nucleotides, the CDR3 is TGTGCCAGCAGCCACGGACAGACCGCTAACTATGGCTACACCTTC.

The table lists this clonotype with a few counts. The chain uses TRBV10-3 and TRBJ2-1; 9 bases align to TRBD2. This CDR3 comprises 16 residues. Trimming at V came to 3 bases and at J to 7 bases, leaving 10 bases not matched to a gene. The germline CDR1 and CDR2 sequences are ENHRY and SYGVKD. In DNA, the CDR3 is TGTGCCATCAGTGAAAGCCTGGCGGGAGGGAGAAATGAGCAGTTCTTC. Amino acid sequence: CAISESLAGGRNEQFF.

CDR3 nucleotides: TGTGCCACCGGAACGACAGGGATAGAGCAGTACTTC. This sequence encodes CATGTTGIEQYF. The rearrangement joins TRBV11-1 to TRBJ2-7; the match to TRBD1 covers 7 bases. The CDR3 sequence is 12 residues long. Losses at the gene ends were 10 bases for V and 7 bases for J; bases not matched to a gene: 10. CDR1 and CDR2 from the germline V gene are SGHAT and FQDESV (reference sequence).

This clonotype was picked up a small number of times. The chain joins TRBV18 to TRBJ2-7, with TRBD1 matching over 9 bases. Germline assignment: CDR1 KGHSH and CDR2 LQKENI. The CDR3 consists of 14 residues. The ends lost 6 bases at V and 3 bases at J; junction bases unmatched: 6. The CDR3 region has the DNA TGTGCCAGCTCTCCCGGGACAGGGAGCTACGAGCAGTACGTC. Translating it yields CASSPGTGSYEQYV.

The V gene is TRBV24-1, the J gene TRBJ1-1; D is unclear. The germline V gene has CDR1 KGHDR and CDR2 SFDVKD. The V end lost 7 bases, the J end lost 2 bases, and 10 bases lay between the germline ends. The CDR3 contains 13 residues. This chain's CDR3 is CATRDTVNTEAFF. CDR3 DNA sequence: TGTGCCACCAGAGACACGGTAAACACTGAAGCTTTCTTT.

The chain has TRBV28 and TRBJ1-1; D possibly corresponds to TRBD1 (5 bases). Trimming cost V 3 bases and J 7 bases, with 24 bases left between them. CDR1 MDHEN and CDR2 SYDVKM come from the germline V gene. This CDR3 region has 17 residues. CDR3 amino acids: CASSFAFPGREGIEAFF. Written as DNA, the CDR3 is TGTGCCAGCAGTTTTGCTTTCCCCGGAAGAGAGGGGATTGAAGCTTTCTTT.

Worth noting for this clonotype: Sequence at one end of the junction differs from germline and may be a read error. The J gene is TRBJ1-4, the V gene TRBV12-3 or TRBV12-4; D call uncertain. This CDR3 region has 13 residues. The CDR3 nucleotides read TGTACCAGCAGTTTTAGGCAGCCGGGAAAACTGTTTTTT. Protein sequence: CTSSFRQPGKLFF.

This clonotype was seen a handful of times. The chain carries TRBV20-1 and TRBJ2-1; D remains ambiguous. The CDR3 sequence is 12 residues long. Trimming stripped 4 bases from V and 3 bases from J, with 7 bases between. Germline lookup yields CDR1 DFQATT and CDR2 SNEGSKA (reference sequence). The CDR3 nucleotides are TGCAGTGCTACAGCCCTCTACAATGAGCAGTTCTTC. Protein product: CSATALYNEQFF.

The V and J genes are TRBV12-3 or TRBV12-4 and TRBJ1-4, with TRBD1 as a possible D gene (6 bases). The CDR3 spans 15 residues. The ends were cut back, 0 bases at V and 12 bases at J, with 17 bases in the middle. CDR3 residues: CASSLARRGVEQLFF. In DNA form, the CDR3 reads TGTGCCAGCAGTTTAGCGCGGAGGGGGGTTGAGCAACTGTTTTTT.

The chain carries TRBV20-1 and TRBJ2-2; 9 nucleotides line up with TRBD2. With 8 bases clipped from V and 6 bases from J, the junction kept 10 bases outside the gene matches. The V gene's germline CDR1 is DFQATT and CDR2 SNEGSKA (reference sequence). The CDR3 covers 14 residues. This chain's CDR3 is CSSRREGLAGELFF. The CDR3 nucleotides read TGCAGTTCCCGGCGGGAGGGCCTAGCCGGGGAGCTGTTTTTT.

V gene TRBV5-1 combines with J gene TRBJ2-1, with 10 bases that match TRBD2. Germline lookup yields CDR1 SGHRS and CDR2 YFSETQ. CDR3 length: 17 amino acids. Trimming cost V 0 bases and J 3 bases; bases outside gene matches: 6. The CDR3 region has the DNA TGCGCCAGCAGCTTGGCGGCGGGACTAGCGAACTACAATGAGCAGTTCTTC. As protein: CASSLAAGLANYNEQFF.

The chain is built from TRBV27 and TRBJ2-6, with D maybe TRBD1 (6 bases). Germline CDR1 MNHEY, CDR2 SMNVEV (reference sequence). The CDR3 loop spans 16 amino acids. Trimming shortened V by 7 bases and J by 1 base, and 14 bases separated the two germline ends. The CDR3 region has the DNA TGTGCCAGCACCCGGACAGCTGTTTCTGGGGCCAACGTCCTGACTTTC. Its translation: CASTRTAVSGANVLTF. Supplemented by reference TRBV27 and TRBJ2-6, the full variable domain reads EAQVTQNPRYLITVTGKKLTVTCSQNMNHEYMSWYRQDPGLGLRQIYYSMNVEVTDKGDVPEGYKVSRKEKRNFPLILESPSPNQTSLYFCASTRTAVSGANVLTFGAGSRLTVL.

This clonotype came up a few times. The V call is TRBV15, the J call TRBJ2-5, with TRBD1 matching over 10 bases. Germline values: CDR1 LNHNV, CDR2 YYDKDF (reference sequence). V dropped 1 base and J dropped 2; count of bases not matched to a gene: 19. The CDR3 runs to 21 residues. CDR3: CATSRGILTLPGQGLQETQYF. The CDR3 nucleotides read TGTGCCACCAGCAGAGGAATTTTGACCTTACCGGGACAGGGGCTTCAAGAGACCCAGTACTTC.

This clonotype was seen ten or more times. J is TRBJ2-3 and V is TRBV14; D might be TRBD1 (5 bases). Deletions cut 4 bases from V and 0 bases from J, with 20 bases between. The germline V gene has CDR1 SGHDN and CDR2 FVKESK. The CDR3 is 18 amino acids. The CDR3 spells CASSPRGWSVTSTDTQYF. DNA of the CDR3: TGTGCCAGCAGCCCAAGGGGCTGGAGTGTCACTAGCACAGATACGCAGTATTTT.

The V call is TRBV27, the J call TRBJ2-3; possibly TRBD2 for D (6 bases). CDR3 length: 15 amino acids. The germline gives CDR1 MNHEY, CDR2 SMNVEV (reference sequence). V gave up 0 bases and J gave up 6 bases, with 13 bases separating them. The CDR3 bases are TGTGCCAGCAGTTTATCGGTCTTACGGGAGGATACGCAGTATTTT. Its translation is CASSLSVLREDTQYF.

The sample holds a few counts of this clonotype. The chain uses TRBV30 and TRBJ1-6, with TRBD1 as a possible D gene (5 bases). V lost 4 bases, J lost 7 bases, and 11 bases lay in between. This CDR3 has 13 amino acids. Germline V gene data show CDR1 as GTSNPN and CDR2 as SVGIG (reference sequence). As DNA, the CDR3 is TGTGCCTGGACGGGCGCAGGGAATTCACCCCTCCACTTT. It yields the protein CAWTGAGNSPLHF.

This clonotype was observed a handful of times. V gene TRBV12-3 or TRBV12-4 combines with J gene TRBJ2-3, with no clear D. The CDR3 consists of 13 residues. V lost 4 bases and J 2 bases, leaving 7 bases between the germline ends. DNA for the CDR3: TGTGCCAGCAGTTCTATCATCACAGATACGCAGTATTTT. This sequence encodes CASSSIITDTQYF.

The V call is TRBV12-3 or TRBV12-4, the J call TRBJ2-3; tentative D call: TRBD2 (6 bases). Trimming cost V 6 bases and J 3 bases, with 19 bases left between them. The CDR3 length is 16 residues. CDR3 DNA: TGTGCCAGCAGCAGTCGTCGACTAGGTCGGACAGATACGCAGTATTTT. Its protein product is CASSSRRLGRTDTQYF.